Below, 24 T cell receptor beta chains from the same sample are listed, as sequenced in a study of T cell responses to AZD1222 COVID-19 vaccine. Assay used: immunoSEQ multiplex PCR; TCRdb lists only in-frame clones, some missing. This table has 120,000 or so clones, 80% to 95% appearing once. The material was peripheral blood, obtained 28 days after the second AZD1222 dose. Receptors originate from an adult who received the AZD1222 COVID-19 vaccine.

The V gene is TRBV5-1, the J gene TRBJ2-3, with D hard to call. Trimming stripped 4 bases from V and 0 bases from J, with 6 bases between. The CDR3 sequence is 13 residues long. Germline V gene sequence: CDR1 SGHRS, CDR2 YFSETQ. The CDR3 DNA sequence: TGCGCCAGCAGCACCTCTAGCACAGATACGCAGTATTTT. Amino acid sequence: CASSTSSTDTQYF.

The chain carries TRBV7-9 and TRBJ2-1, with TRBD2 matching 9 bases. J was trimmed by 9 bases and V by 5 bases; bases with no gene match: 8. The CDR3 is made up of 14 amino acids. Germline CDR1 and CDR2: SEHNR and FQNEAQ (reference sequence). CDR3 region: CASSPGTSIGEQFF. The CDR3 DNA is TGTGCCAGCAGCCCCGGGACTAGCATAGGTGAGCAGTTCTTC.

This chain uses TRBV7-2 with TRBJ2-5; TRBD2 is a possible D gene (7 bases). V was cut by 5 bases and J by 5 bases, with 18 bases left in between. CDR3 length: 15 amino acids. Germline V gene lookup returns CDR1 SGHTA and CDR2 FQGNSA. CDR3 region: CASSPLVGGAETQYF. CDR3 nucleotide sequence: TGTGCCAGCAGCCCCCTGGTGGGGGGGGCGGAGACCCAGTACTTC.

This chain joins TRBV11-3 and TRBJ1-2; D is possibly TRBD1 (5 bases). This CDR3 contains 16 residues. Germline V gene lookup returns CDR1 SGHNT and CDR2 YENEEA. With 0 bases removed from V and 4 bases from J, the gap between germline ends came to 15 bases. In DNA, the CDR3 is TGTGCCAGCAGCTTAGATCGGGAGGAGGGGCGCTATGGCTACACCTTC. Translated, it gives CASSLDREEGRYGYTF.

J is TRBJ1-2 and V is TRBV28; 9 bases are a match to TRBD1. CDR3 length: 15 amino acids. V lost 2 bases and J lost 4; bases outside the gene matches: 5. Germline CDR1 MDHEN, CDR2 SYDVKM. CDR3 loop: CASSLGTGRLYGYTF. In DNA, the CDR3 is TGTGCCAGCAGTTTAGGGACAGGGCGCCTCTATGGCTACACCTTC.

The V and J genes are TRBV5-1 and TRBJ1-1; 7 positions agree with TRBD1. The V and J ends lost 4 bases and 2 bases, in that order; junction bases with no gene match: 8. The germline V gene has CDR1 SGHRS and CDR2 YFSETQ. This CDR3 has 15 amino acids. DNA of the CDR3: TGCGCCAGCAGCGTGCAGGGGGGGTTCAACACTGAAGCTTTCTTT. Translating gives CASSVQGGFNTEAFF. Complete variable domain (other parts from reference TRBV5-1 and TRBJ1-1): KAGVTQTPRYLIKTRGQQVTLSCSPISGHRSVSWYQQTPGQGLQFLFEYFSETQRNKGNFPGRFSGRQFSNSRSEMNVSTLELGDSALYLCASSVQGGFNTEAFFGQGTRLTVV.

The rearrangement links TRBV6-2 or TRBV6-3 to TRBJ2-2; 7 nucleotides align to TRBD1. CDR1 and CDR2 (germline): MNHEY, SVGEGT. Trimming cost V 5 bases and J 1 base; bases outside gene matches: 4. The CDR3 runs 15 residues. CDR3 nucleotide sequence: TGTGCCAGCAGTACCAGGACAGGGAACACCGGGGAGCTGTTTTTT. This gives the protein CASSTRTGNTGELFF.

The chain joins TRBV7-9 to TRBJ2-7; D uncertain. CDR1 is SEHNR and CDR2 is FQNEAQ in the germline V gene (reference sequence). This CDR3 has 12 residues. V was shortened by 1 base and J by 4 bases, with 5 bases between the two germline ends. The CDR3 sequence is CASSLVVYEQYF. The CDR3 bases are TGTGCCAGCAGCTTAGTTGTATACGAGCAGTACTTC.

The chain employs TRBV4-3 and TRBJ2-3; the match to TRBD1 covers 7 bases. V lost 2 bases and J lost 0; bases outside the gene matches: 11. CDR1 is LGHNA, CDR2 YSLEER, per germline. This CDR3 spans 18 amino acids. In DNA, the CDR3 is TGCGCCAGCAGCCAACGCGTCCGACAGGGCGCTAGCACAGATACGCAGTATTTT. Amino acid sequence: CASSQRVRQGASTDTQYF.

The V call is TRBV11-2, the J call TRBJ2-6; D could derive from TRBD1 or TRBD2 (5 bases each). Trimming shortened V by 4 bases and J by 0 bases, and 13 bases separated the two germline ends. Looked up from germline, CDR1 is SGHAT and CDR2 is FQNNGV. The CDR3 loop spans 17 amino acids. The CDR3 loop reads CASSWGRESSGANVLTF. CDR3 coding DNA: TGTGCCAGCAGCTGGGGCAGGGAGAGCTCTGGGGCCAACGTCCTGACTTTC.

The chain recombines TRBV14 with TRBJ1-1, with D possibly TRBD1 on 5 matching bases. Germline CDR1 SGHDN, CDR2 FVKESK. V lost 1 base, J lost 6 bases, and 12 bases lay in between. The CDR3 length is 14 residues. CDR3 in DNA: TGTGCCAGCAGCCAAGGGGGGGGATTCGCTGAAGCTTTCTTT. Encoded protein: CASSQGGGFAEAFF.

The gene calls are TRBV4-1 and TRBJ2-7, with a weak D call TRBD1 (6 bases). V was cut by 6 bases and J by 0 bases, with 12 bases left in between. Germline-derived CDR1 and CDR2 are MGHRA and YSYEKL. CDR3 length equals 14 residues. The CDR3 sequence is CASRSRDTSYEQYF. CDR3 bases: TGCGCCAGCAGATCCCGGGACACCTCCTACGAGCAGTACTTC.

CDR3 DNA sequence: TGTGCCAGCTCACCACCGGCTTCTCGGCACGGCCTCTACATTCAGTACTTC. Amino acids: CASSPPASRHGLYIQYF. The rearrangement uses TRBV18 and TRBJ2-4; no definite D call. Germline values: CDR1 KGHSH, CDR2 LQKENI. This CDR3 has 17 amino acids. The ends were cut back, 0 bases at V and 8 bases at J, with 20 bases in the middle.

This chain joins TRBV27 and TRBJ1-3; D not resolved. CDR1 is MNHEY, CDR2 SMNVEV, per germline (reference sequence). V was pared by 8 bases and J by 7 bases, with 12 bases between. The CDR3 is 12 amino acids. The CDR3 region has the DNA TGTGCCAGCGGAAAATTAGGGAACACCATATATTTT. Its translation is CASGKLGNTIYF.

The chain carries TRBV6-5 and TRBJ1-5; 8 nucleotides agree with TRBD1. From germline, CDR1 is MNHEY and CDR2 SVGAGI. J lost 0 bases, V lost 7 bases, and 5 bases had no gene match. CDR3 length equals 15 residues. CDR3 in amino acids: CASTGQDYSNQPQHF. The CDR3 region has the DNA TGTGCCAGCACGGGACAGGACTATAGCAATCAGCCCCAGCATTTT.

J is TRBJ1-2 and V is TRBV7-2; 7 positions agree with TRBD1. CDR3 size: 16 residues. Germline values: CDR1 SGHTA, CDR2 FQGNSA. Germline trimming cut 1 base from V and 7 bases from J; bases unmatched to any gene: 12. The chain's CDR3 is CASSLDPLTGFFGYTF. In DNA, the CDR3 is TGTGCCAGCAGCTTAGACCCCTTGACAGGGTTCTTTGGCTACACCTTC.

The CDR3 sequence: CASSLLAGQGRETQYF. In nucleotides, the CDR3 is TGTGCCAGCAGCTTACTCGCAGGGCAGGGGCGAGAGACCCAGTACTTC. The chain couples TRBV7-9 to TRBJ2-5; possible D gene TRBD1, 6 bases. Trimming stripped 2 bases from V and 4 bases from J, with 17 bases between. The CDR3 has 16 amino acids. Germline V gene sequence: CDR1 SEHNR, CDR2 FQNEAQ (reference sequence).

The chain recombines TRBV10-1 with TRBJ2-1; D not certain. In germline, CDR1 is WNHNN, CDR2 SYGVQD (reference sequence). V lost 0 bases and J 7 bases, leaving 10 bases between the germline ends. There are 14 residues in the CDR3. CDR3 sequence: CASSESGPANEQFF. As DNA, the CDR3 is TGCGCCAGCAGTGAGTCGGGTCCTGCTAATGAGCAGTTCTTC.

V gene TRBV6-5 combines with J gene TRBJ2-1, with 12 bases fitting TRBD2. CDR1 MNHEY and CDR2 SVGAGI come from the germline V gene. This CDR3 region has 15 residues. Losses at the gene ends were 8 bases for V and 8 bases for J; bases not matched to a gene: 10. CDR3 nucleotides: TGTGCCAGCTTCAACCGCCTAGCGGGGGGGTATGAGCAGTTCTTC. Translated, it gives CASFNRLAGGYEQFF.

The chain links TRBV5-1 to TRBJ2-7; 10 bases align to TRBD1. The germline V gene has CDR1 SGHRS and CDR2 YFSETQ. The CDR3 covers 13 residues. With V trimmed by 6 bases and J by 4 bases, 4 bases remained unmatched. The CDR3 nucleotides read TGCGCCAGCACGCGGGACAGGGGATACGAGCAGTACTTC. This gives the protein CASTRDRGYEQYF.

CDR3 nucleotides: TGTGCCAGCAGCCTAGGGACCCCTGGGGATGAGCAGTTCTTC. Amino acid sequence: CASSLGTPGDEQFF. V gene TRBV7-2 combines with J gene TRBJ2-1, with D possibly being TRBD1 or TRBD2 (5 bases each). The CDR3 loop spans 14 amino acids. V lost 5 bases and J lost 8, with 16 bases in between. Germline CDR1 is SGHTA and CDR2 is FQGNSA.

The chain joins TRBV7-9 to TRBJ1-2; 7 positions agree with TRBD1. CDR1 and CDR2 from the germline V gene are SEHNR and FQNEAQ (reference sequence). The CDR3 consists of 15 residues. The J segment lost 2 bases and the V segment lost 3 bases, leaving 6 bases of the junction unmatched. The CDR3 nucleotides are TGTGCCAGCAGCTTCGGACAGGCTGTAAACTATGGCTACACCTTC. It codes for CASSFGQAVNYGYTF.

The rearrangement joins TRBV9 to TRBJ1-6; unclear D gene. This CDR3 contains 14 residues. In germline, CDR1 is SGDLS, CDR2 YYNGEE. The V gene lost 0 bases and the J gene lost 6 bases, with 7 bases spanning the gap. CDR3 in amino acids: CASSVAQINSPLHF. In nucleotides, the CDR3 is TGTGCCAGCAGCGTAGCACAGATTAATTCACCCCTCCACTTT.

The rearrangement joins TRBV4-2 to TRBJ1-6; D gene ambiguous. V was pared by 0 bases and J by 10 bases, with 13 bases between. This CDR3 region has 15 residues. Germline-derived CDR1 and CDR2 are LGHNA and YNFKEQ. CDR3 nucleotides: TGTGCCAGCAGCCAAGAGAGTGGCAGTCTCTCACCCCTCCACTTT. This sequence encodes CASSQESGSLSPLHF.